The entry below gives a single TCR beta chain sequence along with its context. Its antigen remains unidentified. The data stem from a study of shared clonotypes between healthy human individuals. Study background: Used for every donor were three CD4 naive, three CD4 memory, two CD8 naive and one CD8 memory plate. Overall study results and limits: The study found about 5% of naive CD4 clonotypes shared across a few donors.

The germline CDR1 and CDR2 sequences are MGHDK and SYGVNS. The CDR3 covers 14 residues. Profiled with immunoSEQ multiplex PCR; TCRdb holds only in-frame clones, not every one. Of about 2.4 million clones in the sample, under 95% were seen once. This clonotype was obtained from a man aged 18 to 29 in good health. Some clones in this sample may be carry-over from other donors' samples. Sequenced: naive CD4+ T cells from PBMCs. Described subset: CD45RA+ positively selected. This sequence joins TRBV25-1 and TRBJ2-5, with D uncertain. The J call could be wrong; TRBJ2-7 is a better fit for the DNA end. The DNA for the CDR3 is TGTGCCAGCAGTGGGCTGGGTTTTTACTACGAGCAGTACTTC. It codes for CASSGLGFYYEQYF.